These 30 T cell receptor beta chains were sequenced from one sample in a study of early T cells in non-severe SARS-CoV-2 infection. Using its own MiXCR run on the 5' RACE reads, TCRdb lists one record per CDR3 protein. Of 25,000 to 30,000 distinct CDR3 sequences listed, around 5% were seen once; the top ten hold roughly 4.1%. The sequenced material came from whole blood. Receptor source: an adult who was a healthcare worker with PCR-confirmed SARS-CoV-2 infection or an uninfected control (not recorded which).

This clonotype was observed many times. CDR3 bases: TGCAGCGTTGACTATGCTTACGATGAGCAGTTCTTC. Translation: CSVDYAYDEQFF. The chain is built from TRBV29-1 and TRBJ2-1; no clear D gene. CDR3 length: 12 amino acids. With 3 bases removed from V and 8 bases from J, the gap between germline ends came to 11 bases. Germline CDR1 reads SQVTM; CDR2 reads ANQGSEA.

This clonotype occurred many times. CDR3 nucleotide sequence: TGCGCCAGCAGCGGTGGGGTGACAAATAACTATGGCTACACCTTC. Its translation: CASSGGVTNNYGYTF. The chain recombines TRBV5-1 with TRBJ1-2; D unclear. Germline-derived CDR1 and CDR2 are SGHRS and YFSETQ. V lost 4 bases and J lost 1, with 14 bases in between. The CDR3 covers 15 residues.

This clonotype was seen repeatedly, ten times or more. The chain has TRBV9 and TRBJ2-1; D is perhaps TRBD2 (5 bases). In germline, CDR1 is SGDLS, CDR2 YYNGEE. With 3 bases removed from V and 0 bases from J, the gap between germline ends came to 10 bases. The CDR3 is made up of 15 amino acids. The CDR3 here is CASSARTSSYNEQFF. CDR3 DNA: TGTGCCAGCAGCGCCCGGACTTCCTCCTACAATGAGCAGTTCTTC.

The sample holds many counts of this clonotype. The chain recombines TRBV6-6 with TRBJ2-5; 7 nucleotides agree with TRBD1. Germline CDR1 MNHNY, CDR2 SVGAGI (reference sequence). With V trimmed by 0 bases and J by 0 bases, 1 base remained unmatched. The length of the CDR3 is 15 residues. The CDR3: CASSYSGQYQETQYF. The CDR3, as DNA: TGTGCCAGCAGTTACTCGGGACAGTACCAAGAGACCCAGTACTTC.

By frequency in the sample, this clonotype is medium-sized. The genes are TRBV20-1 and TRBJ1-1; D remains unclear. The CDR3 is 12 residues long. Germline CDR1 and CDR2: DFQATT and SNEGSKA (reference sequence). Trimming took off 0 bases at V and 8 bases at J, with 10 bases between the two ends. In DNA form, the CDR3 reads TGCAGTGCTAGAGATATTAGTAGGGAAGCTTTCTTT. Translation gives CSARDISREAFF.

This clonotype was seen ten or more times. The CDR3 loop is CASSLDMTLAGEQFF. CDR3 DNA sequence: TGTGCCAGCAGCTTAGATATGACCTTAGCCGGTGAGCAGTTCTTC. The rearrangement uses TRBV11-3 and TRBJ2-1, with D hard to call. Germline CDR1 SGHNT, CDR2 YENEEA. The length of the CDR3 is 15 residues. The ends were cut back, 0 bases at V and 9 bases at J, with 15 bases in the middle.

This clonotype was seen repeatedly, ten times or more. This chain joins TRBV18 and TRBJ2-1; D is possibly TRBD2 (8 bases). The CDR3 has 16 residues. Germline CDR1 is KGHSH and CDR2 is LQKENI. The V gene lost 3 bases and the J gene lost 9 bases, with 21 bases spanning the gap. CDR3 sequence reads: CASSPTGGGSLGEQFF. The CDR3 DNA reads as TGTGCCAGCTCACCTACGGGAGGGGGCAGTTTAGGTGAGCAGTTCTTC.

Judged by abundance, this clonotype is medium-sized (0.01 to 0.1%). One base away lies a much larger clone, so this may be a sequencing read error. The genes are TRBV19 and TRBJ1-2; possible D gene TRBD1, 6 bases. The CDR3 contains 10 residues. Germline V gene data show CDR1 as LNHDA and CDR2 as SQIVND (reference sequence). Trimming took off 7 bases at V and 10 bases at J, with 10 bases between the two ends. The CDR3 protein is CASMGASYTF. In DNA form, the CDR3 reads TGTGCCAGTATGGGGGCGTCCTACACCTTC.

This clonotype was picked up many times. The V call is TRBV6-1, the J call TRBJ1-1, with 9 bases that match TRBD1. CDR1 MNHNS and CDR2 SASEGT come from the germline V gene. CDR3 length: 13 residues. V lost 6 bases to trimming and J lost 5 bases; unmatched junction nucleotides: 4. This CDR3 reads CASRQGAETEAFF. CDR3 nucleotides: TGTGCCAGCAGACAGGGGGCTGAGACTGAAGCTTTCTTT.

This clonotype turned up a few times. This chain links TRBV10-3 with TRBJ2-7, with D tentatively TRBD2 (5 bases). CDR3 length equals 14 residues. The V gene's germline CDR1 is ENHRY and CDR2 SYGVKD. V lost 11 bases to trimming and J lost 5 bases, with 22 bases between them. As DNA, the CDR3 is TGTGCCCTCTCCCACGGACTGGGGATCCACGAGCAGTACTTC. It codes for CALSHGLGIHEQYF.

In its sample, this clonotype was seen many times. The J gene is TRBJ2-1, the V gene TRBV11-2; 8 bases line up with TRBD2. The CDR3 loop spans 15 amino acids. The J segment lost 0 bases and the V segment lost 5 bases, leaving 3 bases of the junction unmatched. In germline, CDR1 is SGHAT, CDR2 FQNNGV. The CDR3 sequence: CASSRGRPSYNEQFF. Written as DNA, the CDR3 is TGTGCCAGCAGCCGCGGGAGGCCCTCCTACAATGAGCAGTTCTTC.

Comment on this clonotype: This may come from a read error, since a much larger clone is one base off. CDR3 residues: CANSGTYEQYF. CDR3 coding DNA: TGTGCCAACAGTGGGACCTACGAGCAGTACTTC. The chain has TRBV2 and TRBJ2-7; no definite D call. Germline loops: CDR1 SNHLY, CDR2 FYNNEI. This CDR3 is built from 11 residues.

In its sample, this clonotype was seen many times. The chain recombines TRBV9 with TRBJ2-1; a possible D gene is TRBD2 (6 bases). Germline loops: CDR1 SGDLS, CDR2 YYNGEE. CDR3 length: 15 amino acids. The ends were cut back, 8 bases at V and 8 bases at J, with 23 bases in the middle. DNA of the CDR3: TGTGCCAGTTCACCTGCGGGACGAGGAGTGTATGAGCAGTTCTTC. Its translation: CASSPAGRGVYEQFF.

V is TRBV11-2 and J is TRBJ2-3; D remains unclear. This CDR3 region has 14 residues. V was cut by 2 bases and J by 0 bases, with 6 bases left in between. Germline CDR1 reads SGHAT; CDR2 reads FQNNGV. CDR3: CASSLPASTDTQYF. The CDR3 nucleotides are TGTGCCAGCAGCTTACCGGCTAGCACAGATACGCAGTATTTT.

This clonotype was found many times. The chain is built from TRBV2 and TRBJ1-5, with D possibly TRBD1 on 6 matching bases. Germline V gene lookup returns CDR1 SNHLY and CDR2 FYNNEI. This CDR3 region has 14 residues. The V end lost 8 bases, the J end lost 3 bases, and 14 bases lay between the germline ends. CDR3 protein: CASGLTGINQPQHF. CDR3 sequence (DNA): TGTGCCAGCGGGCTTACAGGGATCAATCAGCCCCAGCATTTT.

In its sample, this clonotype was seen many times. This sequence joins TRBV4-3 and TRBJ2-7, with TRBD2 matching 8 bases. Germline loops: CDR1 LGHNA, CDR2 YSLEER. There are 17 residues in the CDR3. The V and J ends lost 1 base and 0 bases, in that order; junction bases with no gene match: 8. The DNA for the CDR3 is TGCGCCAGCAGCCAAGTGGCCGGGACTAGGCCCTCCTACGAGCAGTACTTC. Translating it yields CASSQVAGTRPSYEQYF.

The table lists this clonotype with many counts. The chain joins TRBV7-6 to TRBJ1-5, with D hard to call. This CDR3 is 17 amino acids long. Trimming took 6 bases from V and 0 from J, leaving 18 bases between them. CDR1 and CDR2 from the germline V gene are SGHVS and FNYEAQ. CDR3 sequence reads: CASSLSEGPYSNQPQHF. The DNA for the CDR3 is TGTGCCAGCAGTCTATCGGAGGGCCCTTATAGCAATCAGCCCCAGCATTTT.

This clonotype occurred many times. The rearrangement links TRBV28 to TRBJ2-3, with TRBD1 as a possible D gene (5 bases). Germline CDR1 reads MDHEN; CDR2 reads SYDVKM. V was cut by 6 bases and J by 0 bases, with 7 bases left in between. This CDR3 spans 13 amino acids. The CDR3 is CASRGPSTDTQYF. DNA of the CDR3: TGTGCCAGCAGGGGGCCAAGCACAGATACGCAGTATTTT.

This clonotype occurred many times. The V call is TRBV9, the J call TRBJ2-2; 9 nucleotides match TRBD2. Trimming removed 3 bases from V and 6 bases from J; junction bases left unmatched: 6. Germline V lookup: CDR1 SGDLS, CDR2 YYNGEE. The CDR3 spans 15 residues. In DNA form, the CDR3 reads TGTGCCAGCAGCGAAGGAGCGGGAGGATCCGGGGAGCTGTTTTTT. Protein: CASSEGAGGSGELFF.

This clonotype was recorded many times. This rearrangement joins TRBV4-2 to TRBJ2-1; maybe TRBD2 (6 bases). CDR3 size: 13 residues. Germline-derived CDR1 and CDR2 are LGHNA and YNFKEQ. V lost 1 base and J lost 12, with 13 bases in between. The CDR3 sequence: CASSQGAGLGQFF. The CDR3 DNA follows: TGTGCCAGCAGCCAAGGGGCGGGACTTGGGCAGTTCTTC.

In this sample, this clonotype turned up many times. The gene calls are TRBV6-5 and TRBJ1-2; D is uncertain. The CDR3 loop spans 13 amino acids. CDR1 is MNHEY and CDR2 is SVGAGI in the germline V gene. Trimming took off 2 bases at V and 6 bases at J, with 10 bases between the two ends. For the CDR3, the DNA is TGTGCCAGCAGTTACAGGGTACTGGATGGCTACACCTTC. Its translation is CASSYRVLDGYTF.

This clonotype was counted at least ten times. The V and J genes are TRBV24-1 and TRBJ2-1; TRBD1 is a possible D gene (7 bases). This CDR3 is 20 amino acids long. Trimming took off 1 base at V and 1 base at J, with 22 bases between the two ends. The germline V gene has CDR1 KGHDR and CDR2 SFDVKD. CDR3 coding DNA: TGTGCCACCAGTGATTTAATATCTCCGGAGACAGGGACTTCCTACAATGAGCAGTTCTTC. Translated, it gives CATSDLISPETGTSYNEQFF.

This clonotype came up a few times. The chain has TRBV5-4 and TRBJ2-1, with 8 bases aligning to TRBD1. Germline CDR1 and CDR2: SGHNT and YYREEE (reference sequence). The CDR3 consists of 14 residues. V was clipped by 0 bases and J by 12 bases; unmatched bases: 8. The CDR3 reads CASSLDRDRPPQFF. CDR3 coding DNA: TGTGCCAGCAGCTTGGACCGGGACAGGCCGCCGCAGTTCTTC.

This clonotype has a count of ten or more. In DNA form, the CDR3 reads TGCGCCAGCAGCCTGAGTTCAGGAGACTATGCTTTCTTT. Its translation is CASSLSSGDYAFF. The gene calls are TRBV4-3 and TRBJ1-1; D call uncertain. Germline CDR1 and CDR2: LGHNA and YSLEER. The CDR3 totals 13 residues. With 4 bases removed from V and 11 bases from J, the gap between germline ends came to 17 bases.

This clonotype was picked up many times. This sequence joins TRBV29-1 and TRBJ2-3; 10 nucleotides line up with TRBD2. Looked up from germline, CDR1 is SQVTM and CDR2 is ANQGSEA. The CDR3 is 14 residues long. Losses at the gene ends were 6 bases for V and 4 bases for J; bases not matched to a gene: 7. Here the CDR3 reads CSVGTGTSADTQYF. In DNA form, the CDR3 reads TGCAGCGTCGGTACCGGGACTAGCGCAGATACGCAGTATTTT.

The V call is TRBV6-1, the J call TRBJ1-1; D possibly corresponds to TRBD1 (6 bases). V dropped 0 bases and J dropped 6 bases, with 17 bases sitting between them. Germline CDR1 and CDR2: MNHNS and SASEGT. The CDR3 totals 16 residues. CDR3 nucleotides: TGTGCCAGCAGTGAAGCGTCTAGGGCCAGGGGAGCTGAAGCTTTCTTT. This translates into CASSEASRARGAEAFF.

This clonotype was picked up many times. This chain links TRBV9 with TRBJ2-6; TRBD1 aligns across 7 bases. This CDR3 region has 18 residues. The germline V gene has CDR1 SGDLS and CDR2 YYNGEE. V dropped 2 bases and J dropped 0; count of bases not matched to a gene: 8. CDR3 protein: CASSVGTALRSGANVLTF. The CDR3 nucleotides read TGTGCCAGCAGCGTTGGGACAGCGCTACGCTCTGGGGCCAACGTCCTGACTTTC.

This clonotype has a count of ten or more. CDR3 coding DNA: TGCAGTGCTGGGGCAGCGGCAAGCTCCTACAATGAGCAGTTCTTC. It translates to CSAGAAASSYNEQFF. The chain links TRBV20-1 to TRBJ2-1; D may correspond to TRBD1 or TRBD2 (5 bases each). Trimming removed 5 bases from V and 0 bases from J, with 14 bases in between. CDR1 is DFQATT and CDR2 is SNEGSKA in the germline V gene (reference sequence). The CDR3 spans 15 residues.

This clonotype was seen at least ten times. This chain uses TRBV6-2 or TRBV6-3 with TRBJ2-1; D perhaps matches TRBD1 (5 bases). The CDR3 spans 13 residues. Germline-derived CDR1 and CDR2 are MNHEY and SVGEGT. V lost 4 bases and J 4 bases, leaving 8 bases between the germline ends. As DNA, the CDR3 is TGTGCCAGCAGTTTCGACAGATACAATGAGCAGTTCTTC. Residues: CASSFDRYNEQFF.

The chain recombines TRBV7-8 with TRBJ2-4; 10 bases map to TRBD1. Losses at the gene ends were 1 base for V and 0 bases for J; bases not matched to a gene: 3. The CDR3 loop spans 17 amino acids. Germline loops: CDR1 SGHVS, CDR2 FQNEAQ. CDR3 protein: CASSLEGDRGAKNIQYF. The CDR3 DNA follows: TGTGCCAGCAGCTTAGAAGGGGACAGGGGAGCCAAAAACATTCAGTACTTC.